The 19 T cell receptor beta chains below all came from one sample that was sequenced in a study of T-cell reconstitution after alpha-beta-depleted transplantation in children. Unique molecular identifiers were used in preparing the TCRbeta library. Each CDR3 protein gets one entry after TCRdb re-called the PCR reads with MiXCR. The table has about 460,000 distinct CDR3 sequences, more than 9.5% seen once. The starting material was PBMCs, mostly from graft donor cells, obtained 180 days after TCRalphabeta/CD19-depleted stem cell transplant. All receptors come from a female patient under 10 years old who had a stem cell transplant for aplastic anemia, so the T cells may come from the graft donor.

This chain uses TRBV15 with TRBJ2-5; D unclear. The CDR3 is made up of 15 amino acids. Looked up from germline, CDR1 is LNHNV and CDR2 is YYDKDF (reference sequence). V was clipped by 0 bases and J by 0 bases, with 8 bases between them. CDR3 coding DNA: TGTGCCACCAGCAGAGATCTGGGGAACCAAGAGACCCAGTACTTC. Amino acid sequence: CATSRDLGNQETQYF.

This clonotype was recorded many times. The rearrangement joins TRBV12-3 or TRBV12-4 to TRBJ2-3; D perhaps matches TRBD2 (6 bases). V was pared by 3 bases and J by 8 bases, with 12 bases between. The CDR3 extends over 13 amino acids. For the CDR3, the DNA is TGTGCCAGCAGTTTGGGCGGGGCCCTTACGCAGTATTTT. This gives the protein CASSLGGALTQYF.

In DNA form, the CDR3 reads TGTGCCAGCAGTTTACCCCAGGACCGAGGCATTCAGTACTTC. Its translation: CASSLPQDRGIQYF. This sequence joins TRBV28 and TRBJ2-4; D remains ambiguous. Germline CDR1 reads MDHEN; CDR2 reads SYDVKM. This CDR3 has 14 residues. The ends were cut back, 2 bases at V and 9 bases at J, with 14 bases in the middle.

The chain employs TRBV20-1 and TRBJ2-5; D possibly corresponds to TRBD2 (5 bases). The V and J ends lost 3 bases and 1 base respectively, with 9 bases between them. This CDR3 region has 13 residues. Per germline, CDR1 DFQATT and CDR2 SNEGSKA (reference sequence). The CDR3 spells CSASDGIQETQYF. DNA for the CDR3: TGCAGTGCTAGTGACGGGATCCAAGAGACCCAGTACTTC.

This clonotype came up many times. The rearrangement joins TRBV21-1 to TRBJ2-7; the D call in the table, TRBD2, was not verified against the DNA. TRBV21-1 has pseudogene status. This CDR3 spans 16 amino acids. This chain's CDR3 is CANRGRASGRAHEQYF. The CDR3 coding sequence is TGTGCCAACAGGGGGAGGGCTAGCGGGAGGGCCCACGAGCAGTACTTC.

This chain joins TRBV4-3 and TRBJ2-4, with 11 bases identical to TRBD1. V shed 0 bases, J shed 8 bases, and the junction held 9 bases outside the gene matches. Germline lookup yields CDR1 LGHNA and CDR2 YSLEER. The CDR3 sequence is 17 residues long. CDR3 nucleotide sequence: TGCGCCAGCAGCCAAGATCGAATGGGACAGGGGGGTTACATTCAGTACTTC. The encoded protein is CASSQDRMGQGGYIQYF.

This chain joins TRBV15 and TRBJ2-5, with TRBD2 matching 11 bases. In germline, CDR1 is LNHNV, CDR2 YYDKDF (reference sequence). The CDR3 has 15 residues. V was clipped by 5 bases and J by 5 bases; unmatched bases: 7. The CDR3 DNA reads TGTGCCACCAGCTTTAGCGGGAGGGCCCGGGAGACCCAGTACTTC. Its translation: CATSFSGRARETQYF.

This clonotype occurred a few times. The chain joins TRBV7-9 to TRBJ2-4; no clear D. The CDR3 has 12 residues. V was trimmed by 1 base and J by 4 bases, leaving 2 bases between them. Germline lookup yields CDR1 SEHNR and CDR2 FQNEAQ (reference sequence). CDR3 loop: CASSLDKNIQYF. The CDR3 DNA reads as TGTGCCAGCAGCTTAGATAAAAACATTCAGTACTTC.

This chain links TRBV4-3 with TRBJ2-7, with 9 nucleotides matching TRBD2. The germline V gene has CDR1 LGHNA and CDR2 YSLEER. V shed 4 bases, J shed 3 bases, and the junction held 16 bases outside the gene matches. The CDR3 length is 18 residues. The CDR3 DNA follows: TGCGCCAGCAGCCTCAACTTGTATGTAGCGGGAGCTGGCTACGAGCAGTACTTC. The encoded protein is CASSLNLYVAGAGYEQYF.

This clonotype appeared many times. CDR3 amino acids: CASSPSGGNTEAFF. As DNA, the CDR3 is TGTGCCAGCAGCCCCTCCGGGGGTAACACTGAAGCTTTCTTT. The chain joins TRBV7-9 to TRBJ1-1; possible D gene TRBD1, 5 bases. This CDR3 spans 14 amino acids. Trimming removed 5 bases at V and 2 bases at J, with 12 bases between. Germline-derived CDR1 and CDR2 are SEHNR and FQNEAQ (reference sequence).

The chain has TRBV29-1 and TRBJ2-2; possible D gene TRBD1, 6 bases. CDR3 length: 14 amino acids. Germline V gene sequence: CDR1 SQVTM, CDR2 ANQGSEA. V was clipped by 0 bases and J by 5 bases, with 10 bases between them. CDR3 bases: TGCAGCGTTGAAGATACAGGGCCGACCGGGGAGCTGTTTTTT. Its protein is CSVEDTGPTGELFF.

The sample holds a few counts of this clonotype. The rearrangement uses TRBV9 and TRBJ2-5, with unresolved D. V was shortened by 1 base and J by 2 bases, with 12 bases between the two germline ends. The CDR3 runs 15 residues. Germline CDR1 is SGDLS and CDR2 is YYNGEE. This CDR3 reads CASSVRWGVQETQYF. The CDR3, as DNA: TGTGCCAGCAGCGTACGTTGGGGTGTACAAGAGACCCAGTACTTC. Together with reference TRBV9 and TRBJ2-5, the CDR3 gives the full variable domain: DSGVTQTPKHLITATGQRVTLRCSPRSGDLSVYWYQQSLDQGLQFLIQYYNGEERAKGNILERFSAQQFPDLHSELNLSSLELGDSALYFCASSVRWGVQETQYFGPGTRLLVL.

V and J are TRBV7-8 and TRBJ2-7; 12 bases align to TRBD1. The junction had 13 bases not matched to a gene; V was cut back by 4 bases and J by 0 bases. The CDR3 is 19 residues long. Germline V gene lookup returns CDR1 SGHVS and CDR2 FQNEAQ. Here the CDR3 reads CASSSLGTGGRLSSYEQYV. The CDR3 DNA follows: TGTGCCAGCAGCTCGCTCGGGACAGGGGGCCGCCTGAGCTCCTACGAGCAGTACGTC.

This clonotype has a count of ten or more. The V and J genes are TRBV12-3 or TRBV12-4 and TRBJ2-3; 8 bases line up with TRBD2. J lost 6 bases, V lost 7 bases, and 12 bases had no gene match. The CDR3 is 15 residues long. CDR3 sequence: CASNSLAGIKDTQYF. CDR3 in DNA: TGTGCCAGCAACTCCTTAGCGGGGATTAAGGATACGCAGTATTTT.

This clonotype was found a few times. CDR3 region: CASSPQTGGSYNEQFF. The CDR3 DNA sequence: TGTGCCAGCAGTCCACAGACAGGGGGCTCCTACAATGAGCAGTTCTTC. The chain uses TRBV27 and TRBJ2-1; 9 bases match TRBD1. The germline V gene has CDR1 MNHEY and CDR2 SMNVEV (reference sequence). V was clipped by 5 bases and J by 0 bases; unmatched bases: 5. This CDR3 spans 16 amino acids.

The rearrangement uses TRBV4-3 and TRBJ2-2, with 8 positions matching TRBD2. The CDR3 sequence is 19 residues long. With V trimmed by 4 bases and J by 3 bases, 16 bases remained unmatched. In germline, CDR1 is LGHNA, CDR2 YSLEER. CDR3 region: CASSPSRTSRGGDTGELFF. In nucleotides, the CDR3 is TGCGCCAGCAGCCCCTCCCGTACAAGCCGGGGGGGAGACACCGGGGAGCTGTTTTTT.

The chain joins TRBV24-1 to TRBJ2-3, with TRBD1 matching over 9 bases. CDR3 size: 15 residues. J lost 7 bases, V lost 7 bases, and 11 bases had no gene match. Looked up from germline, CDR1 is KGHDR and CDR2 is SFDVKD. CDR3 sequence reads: CATRTGGDSSNTQYF. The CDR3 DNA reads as TGTGCCACCAGGACAGGGGGAGATTCTTCAAATACGCAGTATTTT.

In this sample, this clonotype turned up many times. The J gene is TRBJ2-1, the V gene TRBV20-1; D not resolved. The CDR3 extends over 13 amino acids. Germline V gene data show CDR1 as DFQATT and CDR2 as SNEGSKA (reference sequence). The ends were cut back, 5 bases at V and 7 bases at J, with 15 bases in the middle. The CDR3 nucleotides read TGCAGTGCTGTTAAGGACCCTTTGAATGAGCAGTTCTTC. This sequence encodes CSAVKDPLNEQFF.

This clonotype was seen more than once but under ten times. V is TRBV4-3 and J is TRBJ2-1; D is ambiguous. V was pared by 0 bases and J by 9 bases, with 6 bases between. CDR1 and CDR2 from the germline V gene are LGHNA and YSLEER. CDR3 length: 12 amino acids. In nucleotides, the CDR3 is TGCGCCAGCAGCCAAGAACGAACTGAGCAGTTCTTC. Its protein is CASSQERTEQFF.